This section outlines one T cell receptor beta chain sequence together with its context. Its specificity is not known. The data belong to a study of blood T cells in healthy people across ages. Study-wide points: Estimated diversity that came from one million T cells was considered an underestimate.

The authors ran a second PCR of about 7 to 11 cycles using a sample-barcoded 5' primer and a J-beta primer mix. Each cDNA molecule, via a template-switch adaptor with 12 random nucleotides, was tagged. TCRdb ran MiXCR on the 5' RACE reads and lists one entry per CDR3 protein. The sample has fewer than 750,000 distinct CDR3 sequences, around 50% seen once; the top ten hold around 23%. Looked up from germline, CDR1 is LGHNT and CDR2 is FRNRAP. The CDR3 has 13 amino acids. The V gene end was trimmed by 3 bases and the J gene end by 6 bases; junction bases not matched to a gene: 3. Sequencing was done on a sample of blood. This sequence joins TRBV12-5 and TRBJ1-2, with 8 bases identical to TRBD1. The clonotype comes from an elderly man in good health. CDR3 amino acids: CASGLVQGDGYTF. Written as DNA, the CDR3 is TGTGCTAGTGGTTTAGTACAGGGGGATGGCTACACCTTC.